One and the same sample provided the 21 T cell receptor beta chains below, sequenced in a study of cytomegalovirus exposure and HLA in healthy donors. The PCR made use of 60 Vbeta and 13 Jbeta primers. Measured with immunoSEQ multiplex PCR; TCRdb has only the in-frame clones, and not every one. This sample has about 160,000 clones; 65% to 85% occur once, and the top ten carry roughly 1.5%. Sequencing was carried out using PBMCs. These receptors were obtained from a woman between 18 and 29 years old in good health and CMV-seronegative.

This chain joins TRBV10-3 and TRBJ1-1; 8 bases align to TRBD1. Trimming removed 11 bases from V and 4 bases from J; junction bases left unmatched: 15. Germline V gene lookup returns CDR1 ENHRY and CDR2 SYGVKD. The CDR3 runs to 15 residues. CDR3 sequence: CAAQGQGASSTEAFF. CDR3 nucleotides: TGTGCCGCCCAAGGGCAGGGGGCGTCGAGCACTGAAGCTTTCTTT.

This clone has a handful of counts. This sequence joins TRBV27 and TRBJ1-3, with D uncertain. V lost 1 base to trimming and J lost 2 bases, with 9 bases between them. Germline V gene lookup returns CDR1 MNHEY and CDR2 SMNVEV (reference sequence). The CDR3 contains 15 residues. The CDR3 DNA reads TGTGCCAGCAGTTTATATCCACAAACTGGAAACACCATATATTTT. This encodes CASSLYPQTGNTIYF.

This chain uses TRBV7-9 with TRBJ1-4; tentatively, D is TRBD1 (6 bases). Trimming removed 4 bases at V and 6 bases at J, with 15 bases between. In germline, CDR1 is SEHNR, CDR2 FQNEAQ (reference sequence). This CDR3 contains 15 residues. The CDR3 loop reads CASSSHRAGDEKLFF. DNA for the CDR3: TGTGCCAGCAGCTCCCACAGGGCCGGCGATGAAAAACTGTTTTTT.

The chain links TRBV7-2 to TRBJ2-3; 9 positions agree with TRBD2. Germline assignment: CDR1 SGHTA and CDR2 FQGNSA. Unmatched junction bases numbered 6, after V lost 8 bases and J lost 3 bases. This CDR3 is built from 14 residues. The CDR3 region has the DNA TGTGCCAGCGGCCTTAGCGGGGGAACAGATACGCAGTATTTT. Translating it yields CASGLSGGTDTQYF.

The chain uses TRBV9 and TRBJ1-1; D gene unclear. V lost 3 bases and J 0 bases, leaving 15 bases between the germline ends. Germline assignment: CDR1 SGDLS and CDR2 YYNGEE. The CDR3 is 16 residues long. The CDR3 DNA sequence: TGTGCCAGCAGCGCTACGACCGGGATCATGAACACTGAAGCTTTCTTT. Protein sequence: CASSATTGIMNTEAFF.

The chain uses TRBV18 and TRBJ2-7, with D hard to call. Germline CDR1 reads KGHSH; CDR2 reads LQKENI. The CDR3 totals 13 residues. Trimming shortened V by 2 bases and J by 6 bases, and 11 bases separated the two germline ends. The CDR3 reads CASSPTLAAEQYF. The CDR3, as DNA: TGTGCCAGCTCACCAACCTTGGCGGCCGAGCAGTACTTC.

The CDR3 DNA follows: TGTGCCAGCAGTTACGGCCAACGGGCTGAAGCTTTCTTT. Encoded protein: CASSYGQRAEAFF. The chain joins TRBV6-5 to TRBJ1-1; no clear D gene. The CDR3 has 13 amino acids. Trimming took 2 bases from V and 6 from J, leaving 10 bases between them. The V gene's germline CDR1 is MNHEY and CDR2 SVGAGI.

V gene TRBV11-2 combines with J gene TRBJ1-4; possible D gene TRBD1, 5 bases. The length of the CDR3 is 16 residues. Germline CDR1 SGHAT, CDR2 FQNNGV. V dropped 1 base and J dropped 10 bases, with 19 bases sitting between them. The CDR3 sequence is CASSLGGGAGWGKLFF. CDR3 coding DNA: TGTGCCAGCAGCTTAGGGGGAGGGGCAGGGTGGGGAAAACTGTTTTTT.

This chain connects TRBV10-3 to TRBJ2-7; 9 bases map to TRBD1. This CDR3 spans 15 amino acids. V was pared by 6 bases and J by 3 bases, with 9 bases of the junction left unmatched. Per the germline V gene, CDR1 is ENHRY and CDR2 is SYGVKD. The CDR3 DNA sequence: TGTGCCATCAGCGGGACAGGGCGGAGGAGCTACGAGCAGTACTTC. Translating it yields CAISGTGRRSYEQYF.

Ten or more counts support this clone. This chain uses TRBV5-4 with TRBJ1-1, with D perhaps TRBD1 (5 bases). Germline V gene lookup returns CDR1 SGHNT and CDR2 YYREEE (reference sequence). The CDR3 totals 14 residues. Trimming took 7 bases from V and 5 from J, leaving 18 bases between them. CDR3 sequence: CASYARGAGTEAFF. The CDR3 DNA follows: TGTGCCAGCTATGCGCGTGGGGCGGGGACTGAAGCTTTCTTT.

This chain joins TRBV6-5 and TRBJ1-4; D may be TRBD1 (5 bases). Trimming stripped 6 bases from V and 3 bases from J, with 14 bases between. Germline V gene sequence: CDR1 MNHEY, CDR2 SVGAGI. The CDR3 totals 15 residues. CDR3 sequence: CASRLQERPNEKLFF. CDR3 DNA sequence: TGTGCCAGCAGATTACAGGAGCGACCTAATGAAAAACTGTTTTTT.

The chain recombines TRBV5-4 with TRBJ2-1, with D possibly TRBD1 on 6 matching bases. The CDR3 has 15 amino acids. The germline V gene encodes CDR1 SGHNT and CDR2 YYREEE (reference sequence). V lost 3 bases and J lost 1, with 11 bases in between. CDR3 sequence reads: CASSSQGGSYNEQFF. CDR3 bases: TGTGCCAGCAGCTCCCAAGGGGGTTCCTACAATGAGCAGTTCTTC.

V gene TRBV27 combines with J gene TRBJ2-7; D uncertain. The CDR3 sequence is 11 residues long. Germline V gene lookup returns CDR1 MNHEY and CDR2 SMNVEV (reference sequence). The V gene lost 3 bases and the J gene lost 5 bases, with 5 bases spanning the gap. Here the CDR3 reads CASSLSDEQYF. CDR3 nucleotides: TGTGCCAGCAGTTTGAGCGACGAGCAGTACTTC.

V usage is TRBV29-1 and J usage is TRBJ2-1, with TRBD1 as a possible D gene (6 bases). Germline V gene lookup returns CDR1 SQVTM and CDR2 ANQGSEA. The V gene lost 7 bases and the J gene lost 6 bases, with 19 bases spanning the gap. The CDR3 sequence is 14 residues long. The CDR3 DNA follows: TGCAGCGCCCCCCAGGGGATGGGCCTCAATGAGCAGTTCTTC. It is translated as CSAPQGMGLNEQFF.

This rearrangement joins TRBV29-1 to TRBJ1-2; 8 bases match TRBD1. Germline CDR1 reads SQVTM; CDR2 reads ANQGSEA. The CDR3 is 14 amino acids. J was trimmed by 8 bases and V by 7 bases; bases with no gene match: 15. CDR3 residues: CSALAGGEGLGYTF. The CDR3 bases are TGCAGCGCCCTAGCAGGGGGCGAGGGCTTGGGCTACACCTTC.

J is TRBJ1-1 and V is TRBV29-1; possible D gene TRBD1, 6 bases. Trimming took 7 bases from V and 7 from J, leaving 22 bases between them. Germline loops: CDR1 SQVTM, CDR2 ANQGSEA. This CDR3 comprises 14 residues. The CDR3 reads CSANVGAGWFEAFF. DNA of the CDR3: TGCAGCGCTAACGTGGGGGCGGGTTGGTTTGAAGCTTTCTTT.

Comment on this clone: The junction departs from the called germline gene at one end, perhaps through a read error. The sample has other DNA sequences that encode this CDR3 too. This chain joins TRBV28 and TRBJ2-6; D may be TRBD1 (5 bases). Germline-derived CDR1 and CDR2 are MDHEN and SYDVKM. The CDR3 sequence is 14 residues long. CDR3 in amino acids: CASSSFSGANGLTF. In DNA form, the CDR3 reads TGTGCCAGCAGTAGCTTCTCTGGGGCCAACGGCCTGACTTTC.

The V gene is TRBV4-2, the J gene TRBJ2-7, with 9 bases that match TRBD1. The CDR3 is 15 residues long. The germline V gene has CDR1 LGHNA and CDR2 YNFKEQ. The V segment lost 1 base and the J segment 1 base; nucleotides outside the gene matches: 2. CDR3 coding DNA: TGTGCCAGCAGCCAAGGGACAGGGGATTCCTACGAGCAGTACTTC. It encodes CASSQGTGDSYEQYF.

The chain carries TRBV28 and TRBJ1-5, with a tentative D call TRBD1 (6 bases). The germline CDR1 and CDR2 sequences are MDHEN and SYDVKM. Trimming cost V 9 bases and J 7 bases, with 13 bases left between them. The CDR3 has 12 amino acids. CDR3 in amino acids: CASTGRRQPQHF. For the CDR3, the DNA is TGTGCCAGTACAGGGAGACGACAGCCCCAGCATTTT.

This clone appeared a single time. The gene calls are TRBV7-7 and TRBJ2-5; no reliable D call. The CDR3 runs 14 residues. Germline-derived CDR1 and CDR2 are SSHAT and FNYEAQ (reference sequence). The germline V and J ends were trimmed by 6 bases and 2 bases, with 13 bases remaining between them. The CDR3 DNA sequence: TGTGCCAGCAGTGACCGACATACTCAAGAGACCCAGTACTTC. It is translated as CASSDRHTQETQYF.

About this clone: Other DNA sequences in this specimen translate into the identical CDR3. This rearrangement joins TRBV15 to TRBJ2-5; TRBD2 matches at 11 bases. In germline, CDR1 is LNHNV, CDR2 YYDKDF (reference sequence). This CDR3 spans 16 amino acids. V gave up 3 bases and J gave up 1 base; unmatched junction bases: 4. CDR3 loop: CATSRGGLAAQETQYF. The CDR3 DNA follows: TGTGCCACCAGCAGGGGGGGACTAGCGGCCCAAGAGACCCAGTACTTC. Combining the CDR3 with reference TRBV15 and TRBJ2-5 gives the whole variable domain DAMVIQNPRYQVTQFGKPVTLSCSQTLNHNVMYWYQQKSSQAPKLLFHYYDKDFNNEADTPDNFQSRRPNTSFCFLDIRSPGLGDTAMYLCATSRGGLAAQETQYFGPGTRLLVL.